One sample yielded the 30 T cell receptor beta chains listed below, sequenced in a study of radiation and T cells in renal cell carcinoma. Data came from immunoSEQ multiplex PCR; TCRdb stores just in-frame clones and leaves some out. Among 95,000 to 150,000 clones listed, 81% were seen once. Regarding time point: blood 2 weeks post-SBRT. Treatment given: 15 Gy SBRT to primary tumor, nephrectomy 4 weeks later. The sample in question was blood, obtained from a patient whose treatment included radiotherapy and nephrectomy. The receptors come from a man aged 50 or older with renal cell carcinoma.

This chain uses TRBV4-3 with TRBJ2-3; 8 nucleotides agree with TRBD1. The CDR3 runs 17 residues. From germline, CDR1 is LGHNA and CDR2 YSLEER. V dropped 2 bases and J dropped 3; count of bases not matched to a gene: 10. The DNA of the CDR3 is TGCGCCAGCAGCCAAAGGGGATGGGGACAGGATACAGATACGCAGTATTTT. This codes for CASSQRGWGQDTDTQYF.

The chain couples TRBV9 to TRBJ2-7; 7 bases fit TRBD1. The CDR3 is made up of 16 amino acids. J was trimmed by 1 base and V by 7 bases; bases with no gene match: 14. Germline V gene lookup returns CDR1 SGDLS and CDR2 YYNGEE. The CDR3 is CASSRTAGTDSYEQYF. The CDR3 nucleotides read TGTGCCAGCTCCCGTACCGCCGGGACAGATTCCTACGAGCAGTACTTC.

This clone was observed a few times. The CDR3 DNA reads as TGCGCCAGCAGCTTGGCCTGGCTTGATACGCAGTATTTT. It encodes CASSLAWLDTQYF. V gene TRBV5-1 combines with J gene TRBJ2-3; no definite D call. CDR3 length: 13 residues. V was trimmed by 0 bases and J by 6 bases, leaving 8 bases between them. Germline V gives CDR1 SGHRS, CDR2 YFSETQ.

Here the CDR3 reads CASSINRAGDHSPLHF. Here the CDR3 DNA reads TGTGCCAGCAGCATAAACAGGGCAGGGGACCATTCACCCCTCCACTTT. The chain uses TRBV5-4 and TRBJ1-6; tentatively, D is TRBD1 (6 bases). CDR1 is SGHNT, CDR2 YYREEE, per germline (reference sequence). Trimming took 4 bases from V and 8 from J, leaving 19 bases between them. The CDR3 has 16 residues.

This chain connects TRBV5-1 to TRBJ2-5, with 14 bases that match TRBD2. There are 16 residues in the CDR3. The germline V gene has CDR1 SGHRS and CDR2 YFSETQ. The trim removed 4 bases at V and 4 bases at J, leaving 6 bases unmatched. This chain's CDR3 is CASSMGLAGVVETQYF. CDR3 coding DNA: TGCGCCAGCAGCATGGGACTAGCGGGAGTTGTAGAGACCCAGTACTTC.

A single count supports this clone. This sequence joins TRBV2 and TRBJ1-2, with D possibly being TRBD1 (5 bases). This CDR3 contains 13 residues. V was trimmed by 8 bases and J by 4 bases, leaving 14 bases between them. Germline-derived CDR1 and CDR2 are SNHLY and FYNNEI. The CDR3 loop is CASGGGMGYGYTF. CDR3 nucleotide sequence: TGTGCCAGCGGCGGGGGAATGGGCTATGGCTACACCTTC. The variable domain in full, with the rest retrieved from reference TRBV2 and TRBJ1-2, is EPEVTQTPSHQVTQMGQEVILRCVPISNHLYFYWYRQILGQKVEFLVSFYNNEISEKSEIFDDQFSVERPDGSNFTLKIRSTKLEDSAMYFCASGGGMGYGYTFGSGTRLTVV.

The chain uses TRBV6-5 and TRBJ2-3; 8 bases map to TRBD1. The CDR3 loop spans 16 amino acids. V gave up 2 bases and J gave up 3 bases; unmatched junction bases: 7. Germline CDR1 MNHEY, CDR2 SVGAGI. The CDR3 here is CASSYGQGIGTDTQYF. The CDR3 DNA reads TGTGCCAGCAGTTACGGACAGGGCATAGGTACAGATACGCAGTATTTT.

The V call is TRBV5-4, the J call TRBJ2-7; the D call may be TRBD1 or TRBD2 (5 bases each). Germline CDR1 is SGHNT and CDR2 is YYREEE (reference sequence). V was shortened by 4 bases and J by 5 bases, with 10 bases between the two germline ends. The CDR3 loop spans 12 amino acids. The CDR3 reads CASSRQGHEQYF. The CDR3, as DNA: TGTGCCAGCAGCCGGCAGGGACACGAGCAGTACTTC.

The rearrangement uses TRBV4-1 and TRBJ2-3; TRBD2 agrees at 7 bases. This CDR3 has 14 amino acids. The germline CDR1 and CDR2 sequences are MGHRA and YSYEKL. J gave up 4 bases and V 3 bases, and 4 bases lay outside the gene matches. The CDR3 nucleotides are TGCGCCAGCAGCCAGCGAACTAGCGCAGATACGCAGTATTTT. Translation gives CASSQRTSADTQYF.

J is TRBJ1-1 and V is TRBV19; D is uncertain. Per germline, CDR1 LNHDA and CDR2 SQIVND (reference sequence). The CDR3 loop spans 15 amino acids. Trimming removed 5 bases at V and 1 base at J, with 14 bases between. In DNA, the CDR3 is TGTGCCAGTAGTCCGGGCCCGGCGAAGAACACTGAAGCTTTCTTT. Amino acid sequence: CASSPGPAKNTEAFF.

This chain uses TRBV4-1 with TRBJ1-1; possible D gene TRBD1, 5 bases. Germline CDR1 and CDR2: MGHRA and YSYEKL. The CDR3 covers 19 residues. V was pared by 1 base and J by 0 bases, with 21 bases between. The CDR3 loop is CASSQVELVRVGVNTEAFF. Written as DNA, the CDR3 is TGCGCCAGCAGCCAAGTAGAGCTGGTCAGGGTGGGGGTGAACACTGAAGCTTTCTTT.

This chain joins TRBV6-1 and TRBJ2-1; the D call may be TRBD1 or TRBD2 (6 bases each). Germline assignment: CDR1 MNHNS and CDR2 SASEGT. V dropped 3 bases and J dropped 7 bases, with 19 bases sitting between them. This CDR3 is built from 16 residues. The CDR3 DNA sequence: TGTGCCAGCAGTGACCTAGTCCGGAGGGGGAGGAATGAGCAGTTCTTC. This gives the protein CASSDLVRRGRNEQFF.

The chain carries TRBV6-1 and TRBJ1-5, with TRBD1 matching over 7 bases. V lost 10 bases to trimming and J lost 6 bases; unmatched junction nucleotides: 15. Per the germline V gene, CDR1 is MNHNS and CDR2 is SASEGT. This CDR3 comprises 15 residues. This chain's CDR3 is CATGLSTGNIQPQHF. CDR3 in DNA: TGTGCCACGGGCCTTTCGACAGGGAATATTCAGCCCCAGCATTTT.

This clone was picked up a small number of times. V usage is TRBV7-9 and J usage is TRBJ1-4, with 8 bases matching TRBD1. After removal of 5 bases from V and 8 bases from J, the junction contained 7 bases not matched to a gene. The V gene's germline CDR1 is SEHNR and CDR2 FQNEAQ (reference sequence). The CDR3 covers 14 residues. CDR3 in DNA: TGTGCCAGCAGCCTAGGACAGGGTAGAGAAAAACTGTTTTTT. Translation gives CASSLGQGREKLFF.

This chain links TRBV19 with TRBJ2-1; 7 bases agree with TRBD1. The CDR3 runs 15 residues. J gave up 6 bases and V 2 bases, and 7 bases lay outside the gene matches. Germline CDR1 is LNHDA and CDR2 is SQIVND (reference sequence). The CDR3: CASSIRGGFGNEQFF. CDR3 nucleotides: TGTGCCAGTAGTATAAGAGGGGGCTTCGGCAATGAGCAGTTCTTC.

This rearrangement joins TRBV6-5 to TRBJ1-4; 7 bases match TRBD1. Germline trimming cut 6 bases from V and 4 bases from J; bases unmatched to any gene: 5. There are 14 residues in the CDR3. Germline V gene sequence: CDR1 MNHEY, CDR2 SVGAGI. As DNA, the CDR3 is TGTGCCAGCAGGGTGGGACAGATTAATGAAAAACTGTTTTTT. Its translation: CASRVGQINEKLFF.

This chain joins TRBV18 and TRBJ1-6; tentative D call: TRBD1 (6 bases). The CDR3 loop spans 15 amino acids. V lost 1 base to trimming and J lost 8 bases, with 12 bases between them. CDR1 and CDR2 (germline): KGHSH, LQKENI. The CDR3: CASSPLTGYDSPLHF. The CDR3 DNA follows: TGTGCCAGCTCACCACTTACAGGGTATGATTCACCCCTCCACTTT.

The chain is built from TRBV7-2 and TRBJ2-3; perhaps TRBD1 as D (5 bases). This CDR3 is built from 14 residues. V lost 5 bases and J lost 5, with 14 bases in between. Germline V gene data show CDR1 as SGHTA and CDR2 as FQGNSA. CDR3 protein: CASSPLRVGDTQYF. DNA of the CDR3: TGTGCCAGCAGCCCCCTCAGGGTGGGAGATACGCAGTATTTT.

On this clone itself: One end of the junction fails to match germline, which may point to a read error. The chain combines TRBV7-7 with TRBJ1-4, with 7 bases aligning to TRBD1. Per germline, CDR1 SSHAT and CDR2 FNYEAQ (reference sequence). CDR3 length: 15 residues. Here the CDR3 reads CASSLARGPNEKLFF. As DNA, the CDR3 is TGTGCTAGCAGCTTAGCGAGGGGGCCTAATGAAAAACTGTTTTTT.

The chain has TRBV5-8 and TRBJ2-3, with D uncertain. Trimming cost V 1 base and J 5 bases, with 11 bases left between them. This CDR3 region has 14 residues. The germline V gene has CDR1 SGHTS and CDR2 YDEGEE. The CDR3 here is CASSLWTVEDTQYF. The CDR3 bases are TGTGCCAGCAGCTTGTGGACCGTAGAAGATACGCAGTATTTT.

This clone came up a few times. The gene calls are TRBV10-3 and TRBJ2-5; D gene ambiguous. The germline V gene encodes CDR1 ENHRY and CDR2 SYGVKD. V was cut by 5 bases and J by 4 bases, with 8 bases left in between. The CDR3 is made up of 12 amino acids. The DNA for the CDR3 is TGTGCCATCAGTAGGCCTCGAGAGACCCAGTACTTC. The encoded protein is CAISRPRETQYF.

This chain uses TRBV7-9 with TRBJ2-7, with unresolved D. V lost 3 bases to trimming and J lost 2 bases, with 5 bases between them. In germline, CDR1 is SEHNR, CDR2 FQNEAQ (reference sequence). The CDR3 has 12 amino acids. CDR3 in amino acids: CASSFTAYEQYF. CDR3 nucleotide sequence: TGTGCCAGCAGCTTTACTGCCTACGAGCAGTACTTC.

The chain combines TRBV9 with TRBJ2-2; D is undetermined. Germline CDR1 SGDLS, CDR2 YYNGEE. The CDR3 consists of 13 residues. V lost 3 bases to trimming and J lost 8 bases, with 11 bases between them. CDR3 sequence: CASSAPQVGELFF. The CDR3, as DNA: TGTGCCAGCAGCGCGCCCCAGGTGGGGGAGCTGTTTTTT.

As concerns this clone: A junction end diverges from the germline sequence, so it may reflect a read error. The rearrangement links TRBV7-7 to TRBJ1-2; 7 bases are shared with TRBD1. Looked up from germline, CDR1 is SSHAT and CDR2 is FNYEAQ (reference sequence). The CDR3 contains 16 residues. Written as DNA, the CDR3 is TGTGCTAGCAGCTTAGGGGGCTCGACAGGGATTGAGTGCTACACCTTC. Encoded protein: CASSLGGSTGIECYTF.

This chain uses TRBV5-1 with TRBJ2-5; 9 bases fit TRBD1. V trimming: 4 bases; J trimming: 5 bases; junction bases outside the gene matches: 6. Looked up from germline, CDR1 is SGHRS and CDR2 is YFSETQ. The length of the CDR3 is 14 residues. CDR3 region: CASSRDRVAETQYF. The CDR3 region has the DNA TGCGCCAGCAGCCGGGACAGGGTCGCTGAGACCCAGTACTTC.

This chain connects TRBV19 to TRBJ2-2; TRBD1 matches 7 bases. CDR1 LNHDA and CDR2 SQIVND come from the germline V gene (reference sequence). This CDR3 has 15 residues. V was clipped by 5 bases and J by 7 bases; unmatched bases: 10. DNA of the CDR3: TGTGCCAGTAGTCCGACGGGACAGAGTCTCGGGGAGCTGTTTTTT. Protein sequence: CASSPTGQSLGELFF.

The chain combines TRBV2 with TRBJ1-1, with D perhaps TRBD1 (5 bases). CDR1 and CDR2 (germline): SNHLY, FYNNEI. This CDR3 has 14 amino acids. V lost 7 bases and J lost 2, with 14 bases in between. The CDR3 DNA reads TGTGCCAGCACCCTGGAAGGGACCAACACTGAAGCTTTCTTT. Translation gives CASTLEGTNTEAFF.

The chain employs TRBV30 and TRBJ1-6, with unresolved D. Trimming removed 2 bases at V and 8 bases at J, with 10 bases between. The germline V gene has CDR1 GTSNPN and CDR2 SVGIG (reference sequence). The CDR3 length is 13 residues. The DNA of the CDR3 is TGTGCCTGGAGTCCCACAATTGATTCACCCCTCCACTTT. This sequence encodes CAWSPTIDSPLHF.

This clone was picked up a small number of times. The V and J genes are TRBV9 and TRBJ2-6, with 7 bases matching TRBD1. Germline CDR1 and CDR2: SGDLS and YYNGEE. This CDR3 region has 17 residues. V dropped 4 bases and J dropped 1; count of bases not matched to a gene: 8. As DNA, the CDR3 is TGTGCCAGCAGCATACCCCGACAGGGTTCTGGGGCCAACGTCCTGACTTTC. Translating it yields CASSIPRQGSGANVLTF.

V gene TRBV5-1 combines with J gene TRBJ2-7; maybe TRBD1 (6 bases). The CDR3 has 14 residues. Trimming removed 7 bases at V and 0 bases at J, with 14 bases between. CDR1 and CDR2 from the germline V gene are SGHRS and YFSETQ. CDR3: CASQKQGGSYEQYF. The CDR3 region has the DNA TGCGCCAGCCAGAAACAGGGCGGCTCCTACGAGCAGTACTTC.